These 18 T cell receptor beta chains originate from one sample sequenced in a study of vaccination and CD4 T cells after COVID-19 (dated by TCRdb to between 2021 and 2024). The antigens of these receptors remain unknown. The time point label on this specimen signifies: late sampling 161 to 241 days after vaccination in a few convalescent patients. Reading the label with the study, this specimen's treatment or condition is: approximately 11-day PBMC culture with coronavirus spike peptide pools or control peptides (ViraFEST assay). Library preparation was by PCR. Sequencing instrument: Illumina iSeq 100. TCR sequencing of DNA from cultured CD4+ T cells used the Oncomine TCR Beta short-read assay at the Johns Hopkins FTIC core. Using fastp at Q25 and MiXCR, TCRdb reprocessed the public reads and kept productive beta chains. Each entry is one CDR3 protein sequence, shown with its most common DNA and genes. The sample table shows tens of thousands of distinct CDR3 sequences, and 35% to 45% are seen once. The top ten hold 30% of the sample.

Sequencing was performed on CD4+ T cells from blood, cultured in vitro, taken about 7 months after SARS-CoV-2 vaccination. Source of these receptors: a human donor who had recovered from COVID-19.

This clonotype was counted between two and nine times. The CDR3 loop is CSVGRGVDTQYF. The CDR3 DNA reads TGCAGCGTGGGACGGGGGGTCGATACGCAGTATTTT. The rearrangement links TRBV29-1 to TRBJ2-3; 7 bases match TRBD2. V shed 6 bases and J 6 bases; nucleotides not matched to a gene: 6. Germline V gene sequence: CDR1 SQVTM, CDR2 ANQGSEA. The CDR3 spans 12 residues.

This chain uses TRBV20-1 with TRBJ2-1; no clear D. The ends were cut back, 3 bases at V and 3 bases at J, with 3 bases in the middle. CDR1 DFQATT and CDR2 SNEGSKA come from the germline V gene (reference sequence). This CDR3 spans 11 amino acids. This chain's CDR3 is CSARFYNEQFF. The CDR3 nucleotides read TGCAGTGCTAGGTTCTACAATGAGCAGTTCTTC.

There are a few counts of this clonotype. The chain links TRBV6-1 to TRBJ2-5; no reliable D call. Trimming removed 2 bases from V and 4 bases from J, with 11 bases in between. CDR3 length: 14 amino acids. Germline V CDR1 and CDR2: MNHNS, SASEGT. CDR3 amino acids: CASSERHPIETQYF. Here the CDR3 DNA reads TGTGCCAGCAGTGAACGACATCCAATAGAGACCCAGTACTTC.

CDR3 amino acids: CASSFLGTQYF. The DNA for the CDR3 is TGTGCCAGCAGTTTTTTGGGGACCCAGTACTTC. This chain joins TRBV28 and TRBJ2-5; D unclear. V lost 3 bases to trimming and J lost 7 bases, with 6 bases between them. The length of the CDR3 is 11 residues. Germline V gene lookup returns CDR1 MDHEN and CDR2 SYDVKM.

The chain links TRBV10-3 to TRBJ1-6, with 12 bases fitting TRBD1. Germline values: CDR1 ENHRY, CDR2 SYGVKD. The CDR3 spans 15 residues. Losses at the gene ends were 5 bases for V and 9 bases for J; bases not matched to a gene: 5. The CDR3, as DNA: TGTGCCATCAGTAGGGGACAGGGGGCTTTTTCACCCCTCCACTTT. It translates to CAISRGQGAFSPLHF.

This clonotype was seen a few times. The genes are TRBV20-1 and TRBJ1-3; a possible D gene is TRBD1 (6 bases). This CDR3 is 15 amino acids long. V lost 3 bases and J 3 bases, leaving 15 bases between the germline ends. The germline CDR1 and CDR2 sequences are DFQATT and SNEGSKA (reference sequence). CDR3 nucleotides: TGCAGTGCTAGGTATCCGGGGGGCGATGGAAACACCATATATTTT. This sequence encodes CSARYPGGDGNTIYF.

DNA for the CDR3: TGCAGTGCTAGGAGGACAGGTATTTACGAGCAGTACTTC. It translates to CSARRTGIYEQYF. The rearrangement uses TRBV20-1 and TRBJ2-7, with TRBD1 identical over 7 bases. J was trimmed by 4 bases and V by 3 bases; bases with no gene match: 6. The CDR3 runs 13 residues. CDR1 is DFQATT and CDR2 is SNEGSKA in the germline V gene (reference sequence).

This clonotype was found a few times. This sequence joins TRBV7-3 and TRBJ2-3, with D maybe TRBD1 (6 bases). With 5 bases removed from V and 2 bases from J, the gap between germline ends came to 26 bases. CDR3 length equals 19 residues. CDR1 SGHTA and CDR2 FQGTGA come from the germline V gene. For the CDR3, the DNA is TGTGCCAGCAGCCCCACCGGGACCTGGGGACACGACCTCACAGATACGCAGTATTTT. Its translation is CASSPTGTWGHDLTDTQYF.

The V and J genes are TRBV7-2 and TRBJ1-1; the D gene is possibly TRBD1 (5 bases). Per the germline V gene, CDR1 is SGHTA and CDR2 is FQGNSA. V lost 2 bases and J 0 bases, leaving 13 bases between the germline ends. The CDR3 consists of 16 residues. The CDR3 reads CASSLQPGRLNTEAFF. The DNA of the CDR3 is TGTGCCAGCAGCTTACAACCGGGACGACTGAACACTGAAGCTTTCTTT.

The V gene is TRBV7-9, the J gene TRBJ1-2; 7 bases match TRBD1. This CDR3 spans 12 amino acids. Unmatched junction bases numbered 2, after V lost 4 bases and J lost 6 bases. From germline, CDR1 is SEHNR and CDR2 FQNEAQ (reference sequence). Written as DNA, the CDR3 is TGTGCCAGCAGCTCCGGGACAGATGGCTACACCTTC. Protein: CASSSGTDGYTF. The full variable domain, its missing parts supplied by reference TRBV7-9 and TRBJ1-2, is DTGVSQNPRHKITKRGQNVTFRCDPISEHNRLYWYRQTLGQGPEFLTYFQNEAQLEKSRLLSDRFSAERPKGSFSTLEIQRTEQGDSAMYLCASSSGTDGYTFGSGTRLTVV.

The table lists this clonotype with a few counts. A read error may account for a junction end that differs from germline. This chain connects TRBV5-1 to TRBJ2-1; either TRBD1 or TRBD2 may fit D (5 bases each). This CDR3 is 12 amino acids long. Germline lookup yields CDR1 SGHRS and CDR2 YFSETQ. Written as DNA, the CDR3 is TGCGCCAGCAGCTTGGAATCGGGACGATGCATCTTC. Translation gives CASSLESGRCIF.

The CDR3 sequence is CSEHRGGYGYTF. The DNA of the CDR3 is TGCAGCGAACACAGGGGGGGCTATGGCTACACCTTC. This sequence joins TRBV29-1 and TRBJ1-2, with 8 bases fitting TRBD1. V trimming: 7 bases; J trimming: 4 bases; junction bases outside the gene matches: 5. Per germline, CDR1 SQVTM and CDR2 ANQGSEA. This CDR3 has 12 amino acids.

CDR3 DNA: TGTGCCAGCGCCAATACTCAGGGGGGACACAATCAGCCCCAGCATTTT. Its protein is CASANTQGGHNQPQHF. V and J are TRBV21-1 and TRBJ1-5; the table's D call, TRBD1, was not checked against the DNA. TRBV21-1 is a documented pseudogene. The CDR3 covers 16 residues.

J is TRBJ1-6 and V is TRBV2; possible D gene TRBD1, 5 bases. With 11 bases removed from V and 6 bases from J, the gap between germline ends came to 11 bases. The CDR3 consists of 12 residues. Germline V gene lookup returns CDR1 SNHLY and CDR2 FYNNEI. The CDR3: CAGQGANSPLHF. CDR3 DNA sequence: TGTGCCGGCCAAGGGGCTAATTCACCCCTCCACTTT.

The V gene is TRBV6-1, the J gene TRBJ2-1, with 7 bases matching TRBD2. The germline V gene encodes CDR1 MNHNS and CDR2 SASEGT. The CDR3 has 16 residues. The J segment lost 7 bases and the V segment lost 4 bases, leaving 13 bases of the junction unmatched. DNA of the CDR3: TGTGCCAGCAGTGCCTACGGGACTACCGTCTGGAATGAGCAGTTCTTC. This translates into CASSAYGTTVWNEQFF.

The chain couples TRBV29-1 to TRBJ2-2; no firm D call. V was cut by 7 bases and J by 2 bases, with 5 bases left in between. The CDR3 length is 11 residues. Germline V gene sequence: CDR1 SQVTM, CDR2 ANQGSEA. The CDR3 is CSAANTGELFF. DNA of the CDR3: TGCAGCGCTGCTAACACCGGGGAGCTGTTTTTT.

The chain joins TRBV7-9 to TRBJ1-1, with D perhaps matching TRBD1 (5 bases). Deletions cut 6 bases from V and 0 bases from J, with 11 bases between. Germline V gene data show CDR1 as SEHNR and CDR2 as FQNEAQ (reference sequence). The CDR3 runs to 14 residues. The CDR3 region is CASRFDSMNTEAFF. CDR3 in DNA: TGTGCCAGCAGATTTGACAGCATGAACACTGAAGCTTTCTTT.

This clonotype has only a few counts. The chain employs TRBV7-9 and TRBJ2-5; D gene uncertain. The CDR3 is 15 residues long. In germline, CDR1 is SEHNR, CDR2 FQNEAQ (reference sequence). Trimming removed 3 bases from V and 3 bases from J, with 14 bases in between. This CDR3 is CASSFLRGPEETQYF. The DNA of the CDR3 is TGTGCCAGCAGCTTCCTCCGAGGACCTGAAGAGACCCAGTACTTC.